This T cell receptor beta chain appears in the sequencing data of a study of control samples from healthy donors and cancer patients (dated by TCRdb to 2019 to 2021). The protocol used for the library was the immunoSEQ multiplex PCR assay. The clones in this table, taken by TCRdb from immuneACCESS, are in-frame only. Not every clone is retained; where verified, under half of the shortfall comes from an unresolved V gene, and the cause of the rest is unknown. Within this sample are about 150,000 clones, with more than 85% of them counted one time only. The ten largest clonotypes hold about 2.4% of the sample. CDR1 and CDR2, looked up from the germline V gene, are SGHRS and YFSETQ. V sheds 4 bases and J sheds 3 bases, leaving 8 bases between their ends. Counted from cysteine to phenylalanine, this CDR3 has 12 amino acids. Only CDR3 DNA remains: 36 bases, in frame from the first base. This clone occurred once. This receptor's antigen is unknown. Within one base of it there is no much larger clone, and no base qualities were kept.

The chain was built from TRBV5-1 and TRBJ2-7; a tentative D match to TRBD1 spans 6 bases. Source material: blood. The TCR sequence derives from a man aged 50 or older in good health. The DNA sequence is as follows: TGCGCCAGCAGCACGGACAGCTACGAGCAGTACTTC. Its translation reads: CASSTDSYEQYF.